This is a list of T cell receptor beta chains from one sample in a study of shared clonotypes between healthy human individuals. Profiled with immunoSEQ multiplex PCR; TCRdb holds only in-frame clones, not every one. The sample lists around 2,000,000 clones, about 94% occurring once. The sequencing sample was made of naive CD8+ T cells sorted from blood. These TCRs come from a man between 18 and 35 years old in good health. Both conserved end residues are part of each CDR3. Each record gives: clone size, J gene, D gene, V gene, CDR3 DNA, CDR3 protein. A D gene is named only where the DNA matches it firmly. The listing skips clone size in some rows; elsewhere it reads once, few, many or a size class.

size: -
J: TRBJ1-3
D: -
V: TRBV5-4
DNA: TGTGCCAGCAGCTATAACGGGGGATCTGGAAACACCATATATTTT
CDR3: CASSYNGGSGNTIYF

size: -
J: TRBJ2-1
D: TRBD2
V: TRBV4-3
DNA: TGCGCCAGCAGCAGACGCCTCCCCGAGTGGGAGGGCACGAATGAGCAGTTCTTC
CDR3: CASSRRLPEWEGTNEQFF

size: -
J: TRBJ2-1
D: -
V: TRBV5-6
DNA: TGTGCCAGCAGCTCGGGACCTCACAATGAGCAGTTCTTC
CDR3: CASSSGPHNEQFF

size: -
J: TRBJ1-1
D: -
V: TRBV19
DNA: TGTGCCAGTAGTATAGCCGACGCCACTGAAGCTTTCTTT
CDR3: CASSIADATEAFF

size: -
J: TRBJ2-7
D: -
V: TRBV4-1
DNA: TGCGCCAGCAGCCAAGGAGGCAGCAGTCCCTACGAGCAGTACTTC
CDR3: CASSQGGSSPYEQYF

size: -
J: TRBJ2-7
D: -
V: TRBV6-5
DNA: TGTGCCAGCAGTTACTGGGTAGCGGAAAGCTCCTACGAGCAGTACTTC
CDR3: CASSYWVAESSYEQYF

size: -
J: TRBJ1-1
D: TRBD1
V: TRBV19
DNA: TGTGCCAGCGCAGGACCGGGACAGGGGTTCTCATGGAACACTGAAGCTTTCTTT
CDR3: CASAGPGQGFSWNTEAFF

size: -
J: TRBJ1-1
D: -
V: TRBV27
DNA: TGTGCCAGCAGTTCTTGGGCAGAAGCTTTCTTT
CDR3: CASSSWAEAFF

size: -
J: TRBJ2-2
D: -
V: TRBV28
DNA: TGTGCCAGCATGTCCCACCCTTCTACCGGGGAGCTGTTTTTT
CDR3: CASMSHPSTGELFF

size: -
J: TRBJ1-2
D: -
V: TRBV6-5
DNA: TGTGCCAGCAGTCTGTGGGACGGTCGGGGCTACACCTTC
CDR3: CASSLWDGRGYTF

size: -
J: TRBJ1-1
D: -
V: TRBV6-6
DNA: TGTGCCAGCAGGTCGACAAACGCGAACACTGAAGCTTTCTTT
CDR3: CASRSTNANTEAFF

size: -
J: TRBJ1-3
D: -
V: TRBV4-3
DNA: TGCGCCAGCAGCCAGAACGAGGACAGTCAGAGCTCTGGAAACACCATATATTTT
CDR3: CASSQNEDSQSSGNTIYF

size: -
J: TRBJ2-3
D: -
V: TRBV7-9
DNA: TGTGCCAGCAGCTCACAGGGAGAATTCACAGATACGCAGTATTTT
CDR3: CASSSQGEFTDTQYF

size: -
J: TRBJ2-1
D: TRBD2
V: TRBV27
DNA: TGTGCCAGCAGTATGGGGACTAGCGGGTTAATTTACAATGAGCAGTTCTTC
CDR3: CASSMGTSGLIYNEQFF

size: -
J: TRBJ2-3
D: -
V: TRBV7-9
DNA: TGTGCCAGTGCGCGGTTCACAGATACGCAGTATTTT
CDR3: CASARFTDTQYF

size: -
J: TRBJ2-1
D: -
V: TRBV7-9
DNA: TGTGCCAGCAGCCAATCATTTGGACCCTCCTACAATGAGCAGTTCTTC
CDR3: CASSQSFGPSYNEQFF

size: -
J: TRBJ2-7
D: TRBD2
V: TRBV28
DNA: TGTGCCAGCAGTTTAGAAAGCGGGAGCAACTCCTACGAGCAGTACTTC
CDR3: CASSLESGSNSYEQYF

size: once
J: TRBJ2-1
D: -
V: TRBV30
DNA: TGTGCCTGGAGCTTGGGGCGGGGCTCCTGGGATGAGCAGTTCTTC
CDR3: CAWSLGRGSWDEQFF

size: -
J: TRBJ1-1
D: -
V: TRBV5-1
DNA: TGCGCCAGCAGCCCGGACACCTGGGGGAACACTGAAGCTTTCTTT
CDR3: CASSPDTWGNTEAFF

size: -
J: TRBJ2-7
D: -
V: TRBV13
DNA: TGTGCCAGCAGCTTGGGACCCGAGGACTACGAGCAGTACTTC
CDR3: CASSLGPEDYEQYF

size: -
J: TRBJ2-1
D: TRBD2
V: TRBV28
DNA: TGTGCCAGCGGATCCTTAGCGGGAGGGCATGAGCAGTTCTTC
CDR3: CASGSLAGGHEQFF

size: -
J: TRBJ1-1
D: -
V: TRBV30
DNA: TGTGCCTGGAGATGGCAGGGAGGCACTGAAGCTTTCTTT
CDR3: CAWRWQGGTEAFF

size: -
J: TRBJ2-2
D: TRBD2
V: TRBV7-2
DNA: TGTGCCAGCAGCTTAGTGCTAGCGGGAGAGGACGGGGAGCTGTTTTTT
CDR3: CASSLVLAGEDGELFF

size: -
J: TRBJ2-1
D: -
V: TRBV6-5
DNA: TGTGCCAGCAGTTTCAGGGCAGGGGGAGGTGAGCAGTTCTTC
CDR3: CASSFRAGGGEQFF

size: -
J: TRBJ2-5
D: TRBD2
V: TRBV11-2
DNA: TGTGCCAGCAGCACGGGGGGGCAAGAGACCCAGTACTTC
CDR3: CASSTGGQETQYF

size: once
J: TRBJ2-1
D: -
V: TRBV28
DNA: TGTGCCGGAACAAACAGGAATAGTACGAATGAGCAGTTCTTC
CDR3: CAGTNRNSTNEQFF

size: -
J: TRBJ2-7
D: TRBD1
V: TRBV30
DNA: TGTGCCTGGAGTGTCGGACAGGGCTACGAGCAGTACTTC
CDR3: CAWSVGQGYEQYF

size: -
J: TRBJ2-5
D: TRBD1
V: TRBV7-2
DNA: TGTGCCAGCAGCTTACCAAGACAGGGCCTTAACTCAGAGACCCAGTACTTC
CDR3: CASSLPRQGLNSETQYF

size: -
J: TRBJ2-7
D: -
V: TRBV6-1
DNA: TGTGCCAGCAGTGCGGCGGGGAAGGGGGGGTCCTACGAGCAGTACTTC
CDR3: CASSAAGKGGSYEQYF

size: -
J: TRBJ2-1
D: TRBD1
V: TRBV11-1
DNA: TGTGCCAGCAGCGGAGACAGGGGGGGCAATGAGCAGTTCTTC
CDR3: CASSGDRGGNEQFF

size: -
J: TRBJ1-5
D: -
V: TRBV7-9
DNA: TGTGCCAGCAGCTTAACCGAAGGCAATCAGCCCCAGCATTTT
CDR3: CASSLTEGNQPQHF

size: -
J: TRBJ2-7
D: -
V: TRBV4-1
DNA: TGCGCCAGCAGCCAAGTACAGTTTTACGAGCAGTACTTC
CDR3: CASSQVQFYEQYF

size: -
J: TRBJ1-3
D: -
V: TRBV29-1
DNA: TGCAGCGTTGTGGGGGCTCTCGGAAACACCATATATTTT
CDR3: CSVVGALGNTIYF

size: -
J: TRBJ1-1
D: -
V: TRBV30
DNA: TGTGCCTGGAGTGTACGACTCGAAGCTTTCTTT
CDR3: CAWSVRLEAFF

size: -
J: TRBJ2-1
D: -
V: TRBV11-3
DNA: TGTGCCAGCAGCTTAGAGTCGGAGGGTTTAAATGAGCAGTTCTTC
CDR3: CASSLESEGLNEQFF

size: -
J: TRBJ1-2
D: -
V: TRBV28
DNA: TGTGCCAGCAGTCCAGGACACCAGACTAACTATGGCTACACCTTC
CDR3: CASSPGHQTNYGYTF

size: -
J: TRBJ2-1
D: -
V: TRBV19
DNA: TGTGCCAGTAGTTACCCCGGGACCAACTCCTACAATGAGCAGTTCTTC
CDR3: CASSYPGTNSYNEQFF

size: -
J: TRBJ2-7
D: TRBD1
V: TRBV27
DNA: TGTGCCAGCAGTTTCCGGGACAGTCGACACGAGCAGTACTTC
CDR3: CASSFRDSRHEQYF

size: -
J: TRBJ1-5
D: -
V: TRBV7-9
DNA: TGTGCCAGCAGCTTAGATACCCCCAATCAGCCCCAGCATTTT
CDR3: CASSLDTPNQPQHF

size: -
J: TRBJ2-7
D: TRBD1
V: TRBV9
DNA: TGTGCCAGCAGCCCTGGGACAGGAAGTGTTTACGAGCAGTACTTC
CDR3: CASSPGTGSVYEQYF

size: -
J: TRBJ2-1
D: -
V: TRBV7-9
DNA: TGTGCCAGCAGCTTAGGGTTGGGGGTTTTCTACAATGAGCAGTTCTTC
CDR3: CASSLGLGVFYNEQFF

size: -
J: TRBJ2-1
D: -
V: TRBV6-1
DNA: TGTGCCAGCAGTGAATGGGGGGCAGGGACCTACAATGAGCAGTTCTTC
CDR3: CASSEWGAGTYNEQFF

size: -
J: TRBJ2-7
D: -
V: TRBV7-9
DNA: TGTGCCAGCAGCTTAGTAGGGCAGCTTCCCTACGAGCAGTACTTC
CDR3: CASSLVGQLPYEQYF

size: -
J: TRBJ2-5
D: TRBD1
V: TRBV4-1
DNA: TGCGCCAGCAGCCCAGAGGGACAGGGTAGGCAAGAGACCCAGTACTTC
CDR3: CASSPEGQGRQETQYF

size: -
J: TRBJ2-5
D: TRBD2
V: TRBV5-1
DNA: TGCGCCAGCAGGCAACGTCAGGCGGGGGACCAAGAGACCCAGTACTTC
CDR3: CASRQRQAGDQETQYF

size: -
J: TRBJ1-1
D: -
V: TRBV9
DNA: TGTGCCAGCAGCGTAGATGGACGGTTAAACACTGAAGCTTTCTTT
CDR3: CASSVDGRLNTEAFF

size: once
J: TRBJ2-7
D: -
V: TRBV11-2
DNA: TGTGCCAGCAGCTTAGGCCCGGGGTTGTCGGCATACGAGCAGTACTTC
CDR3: CASSLGPGLSAYEQYF

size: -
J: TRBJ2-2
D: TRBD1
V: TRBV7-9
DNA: TGTGCCAGCAGCTTAGCGTACGGACAGGGGGCTAACACCGGGGAGCTGTTTTTT
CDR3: CASSLAYGQGANTGELFF

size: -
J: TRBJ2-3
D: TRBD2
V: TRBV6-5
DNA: TGTGCCAGCAGTTACTCTAGCGGGGATAGCGCAGATACGCAGTATTTT
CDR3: CASSYSSGDSADTQYF

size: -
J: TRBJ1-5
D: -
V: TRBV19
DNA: TGTGCCAGTAGTAGTGCGGCAGGGGATCAGCCCCAGCATTTT
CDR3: CASSSAAGDQPQHF

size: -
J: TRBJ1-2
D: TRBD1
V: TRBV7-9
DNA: TGTGCCAGCAGCTCCCCCGGACAGGGTACTAACTATGGCTACACCTTC
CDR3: CASSSPGQGTNYGYTF

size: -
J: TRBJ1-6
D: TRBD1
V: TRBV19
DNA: TGTGCCAGTAGTATAGGTACAGGGGGCGGTTCACCCCTCCACTTT
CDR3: CASSIGTGGGSPLHF

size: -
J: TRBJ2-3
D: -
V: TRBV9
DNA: TGTGCCAGCAGCACCCATGACAGCACAGATACGCAGTATTTT
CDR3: CASSTHDSTDTQYF